Listed below are T cell receptor beta chains from one sample, sequenced in a study of read filtering for tumor transcriptome and immune sequencing. TCRdb analysed the reads with MiXCR anew, one entry per CDR3 protein. In the table there are about 62,000 distinct CDR3 sequences, roughly 18% of which are singletons. The sample consisted of a population of CD138-negative cells sorted from bone marrow. These receptors came from a donor over 35 with multiple myeloma. Each CDR3 is given with its conserved first and last residue. The D gene is left open where the match is weak. A row's size may be missing; if present it is once, few, many or a size class.

abundance	d_gene	v_gene	j_gene	CDR3nt	CDR3aa
many	-	TRBV7-8	TRBJ2-1	TGTGCCAGCAGCTTAGATTTCCGCTCCTACAATGAGCAGTTCTTC	CASSLDFRSYNEQFF
many	-	TRBV19	TRBJ1-5	TGTGCCAGTAGTAGAGACATCTCCTGGGGTCAGCCCCAGCATTTT	CASSRDISWGQPQHF
-	-	TRBV10-3	TRBJ2-5	TGTTCCATCAGTGATTACGAAGAGACCCATTACTTC	CSISDYEETHYF
-	TRBD2	TRBV3-1	TRBJ2-3	TGTGCCAGCAGCCTTGGAGAGCGGGACACAGATACGCAGTATTTT	CASSLGERDTDTQYF
medium-sized	TRBD2	TRBV3-1	TRBJ2-1	TGTGCCAGCAGCCAAGGGGGACTAGCATCCAATGAGCAGTTCTTC	CASSQGGLASNEQFF
many	-	TRBV18	TRBJ2-7	TGTGCCAGCTCTCAGGGGTTAGGCGAGCAGTACTTC	CASSQGLGEQYF
many	-	TRBV6-6	TRBJ2-2	TGTGCCAGCAGTTACCTTCCGAACACCGGGGAGCTGTTTTTT	CASSYLPNTGELFF
many	-	TRBV20-1	TRBJ2-1	TGCAGTGCTAGAGATTTTGGCCTAGGCCCTGTCGATGAGCAGTTCTTC	CSARDFGLGPVDEQFF
many	TRBD2	TRBV12-3/TRBV12-4	TRBJ2-2	TGTGCCAGCAGTTTAGATGTCCCTAGCGGCACCGGGGAGCTGTTTTTT	CASSLDVPSGTGELFF
many	-	TRBV20-1	TRBJ2-5	TGCAGTGTCCCACAGGGTCTTGGGGAGACCCAGTACTTC	CSVPQGLGETQYF
-	-	TRBV6-1	TRBJ1-3	TGTGCTAGTTCGATCGTGACTGGAAACACCATATATTTT	CASSIVTGNTIYF
-	TRBD1	TRBV20-1	TRBJ2-1	TGCAGTGCCGCCGACAGGGGTGATGTGCAGTTCTTC	CSAADRGDVQFF
many	-	TRBV5-1	TRBJ1-1	TGCGCCAGCAGCTTGGGCACACAATCCACAGGACGTGCTTTCTTT	CASSLGTQSTGRAFF
-	-	TRBV2	TRBJ2-7	TGTGCCATAAACCGAGACTACGAGCAGTACTTC	CAINRDYEQYF
many	-	TRBV6-5	TRBJ2-3	TGTGCCAGCAGTTACGACCTCGGGACAACAGATACGCAGTATTTT	CASSYDLGTTDTQYF
many	TRBD2	TRBV7-9	TRBJ2-5	TGTGCCAGCAGCTTAGCGATGGCTAGCGGGGCTATATTCGGGACCCAGTACTTC	CASSLAMASGAIFGTQYF
many	TRBD2	TRBV7-2	TRBJ2-5	TGTGCCAGCAGCTTAGCGCGGGGGGGTTCGAGGCAAGAGACCCAGTACTTC	CASSLARGGSRQETQYF
many	TRBD2	TRBV20-1	TRBJ2-4	TGCAGTGCTAGCCGAGGGGCTAGCGGGGAAAACATTCAGTACTTC	CSASRGASGENIQYF
many	-	TRBV18	TRBJ2-2	TGTGCCAGCTCACCACGTGGGACCGGGGAGCTGTTTTTT	CASSPRGTGELFF
few	TRBD1	TRBV5-1	TRBJ1-1	TGCGCCAGCAGCAAGGGGGGACAGACATACACTGAAGCTTTCTTT	CASSKGGQTYTEAFF
many	TRBD1	TRBV6-5	TRBJ1-4	TGTGCCAGCAGTGGGAGGGGGCTGGGTGAAAAACTGTTTTTT	CASSGRGLGEKLFF
many	-	TRBV20-1	TRBJ1-6	TGCAGTGCTAGTCTTTCCGGGGCAGCCGGGGGTTCACCCCTCCACTTT	CSASLSGAAGGSPLHF
many	TRBD1	TRBV5-1	TRBJ2-5	TGCGCCAGCAGCGGCCGGGACAGACACCCGATACAAGAGACCCAGTACTTC	CASSGRDRHPIQETQYF
many	-	TRBV30	TRBJ1-6	TGTGCCTGGCACCCCGACAGAGATAATTCACCCCTCCACTTT	CAWHPDRDNSPLHF
few	-	TRBV2	TRBJ2-5	TGTGCCAGCAAAGGGGGGTCGGGCAGGCCTGAGGAGACCCAGTACTTC	CASKGGSGRPEETQYF
many	-	TRBV28	TRBJ2-5	TGTGCCAGCAGTCAATCTTCGGAGACCCAGTACTTC	CASSQSSETQYF
-	-	TRBV28	TRBJ1-5	TGTGCCAGCAGTTTAGAGACAGTCGTCGAGCCCCAGCATTTT	CASSLETVVEPQHF
many	TRBD1	TRBV6-6	TRBJ2-3	TGTGCCAGCAGACCTACAGGGGGAAGCACAGATACGCAGTATTTT	CASRPTGGSTDTQYF
-	-	TRBV14	TRBJ2-5	TGTGCCAGCAGCCAAGAAGTGACTAGACGGACGTGGACCCAGTACTTC	CASSQEVTRRTWTQYF
-	-	TRBV7-3	TRBJ1-1	TGCGCCAGCAGCTTATACGGGAACAGTGAAGCTTTCTTT	CASSLYGNSEAFF
many	-	TRBV18	TRBJ2-1	TGTGCCAGCTCACGGGAATTACAGGTGGCTGCTAATGAGCAGTTCTTC	CASSRELQVAANEQFF
-	-	TRBV11-2	TRBJ2-5	TGTGCCAGCAGCTTCCAAGAGGCCCAGTACTTC	CASSFQEAQYF
many	-	TRBV30	TRBJ1-1	TGTGCCTGGGCCCAGCGGAGTGAAGCTTTCTTT	CAWAQRSEAFF
many	-	TRBV19	TRBJ2-7	TGTGCCAGTAGTATTATGCGGGGCTACGAGCAGTACTTC	CASSIMRGYEQYF
medium-sized	TRBD1	TRBV10-3	TRBJ2-1	TGTGCCATCAGTGTCGGCCAGGGGGCGGGAAATGAGCAGTTCTTC	CAISVGQGAGNEQFF
many	-	TRBV2	TRBJ1-1	TGTGCCAGCAGTGCCCAAGGGGGGGGGAGCACTGAAGCTTTCTTT	CASSAQGGGSTEAFF
many	TRBD1	TRBV19	TRBJ2-7	TGTGCCAGTAGTATGGACAGGGCCCGGGAGCAGTACTTC	CASSMDRAREQYF
many	TRBD1	TRBV5-1	TRBJ2-1	TGCGCCAGCAGCTACCACAGGGGGCAGTCCTACAATGAGCAGTTCTTC	CASSYHRGQSYNEQFF
many	-	TRBV2	TRBJ1-2	TGTGCCAGCAGTGAACCGCCAGGGCTAGAAATCGTCTATGGCTACACCTTC	CASSEPPGLEIVYGYTF
many	TRBD1	TRBV5-6	TRBJ2-3	TGTGCCAGCAGCCCCCTGGACAGGTTATCGCCCCAAGATACGCAGTATTTT	CASSPLDRLSPQDTQYF